Below, one T cell receptor (beta chain) is given with its context. Antigen unknown. CFSE-dim autoproliferating and CFSE-high non-proliferating T cells from unstimulated culture were sequenced separately. Replicate wells were pooled after 6 to 8 days of stimulus-free culture of fewer than 65 million CFSE-labeled PBMCs. PBMCs were labeled with around 0.52 uM CFSE and cultured without exogenous stimuli. The data belong to a study of memory B cells and T cells in multiple sclerosis. Germline V gives CDR1 MNHEY, CDR2 SMNVEV (reference sequence). The CDR3 covers 13 residues. The V end lost 3 bases, the J end lost 7 bases, and 12 bases lay between the germline ends. Points from the study as a whole: Normalization was needed because clone-set size differences affected shared clonotype counts.

Method: immunoSEQ multiplex PCR; TCRdb's copy keeps in-frame clones and lacks some. The sample lists some 48,000 clones; about 80% were seen once. The TCR comes from a human donor with multiple sclerosis. The V and J genes are TRBV27 and TRBJ2-5, with TRBD2 as a possible D gene (6 bases). Sequencing input: PBMCs from blood kept in culture. The DNA for the CDR3 is TGTGCCAGCAGTTTTGGCCGGCGGGGGACCCAGTACTTC. This codes for CASSFGRRGTQYF.